The entry below describes one TCR beta chain. Its antigen is unidentified. The data originate from a study of OX40 agonist ivuxolimab in advanced cancers. At the level of the study: Ivuxolimab, an antibody acting as an agonist of OX40 (CD134), was used to treat patients. Regarding the study as a whole: CD8+ T cells averaged more expanded clones than CD4+. Clonal expansion in partial responders at 0.1-3.0 mg/kg ranked among the lowest. Clones of CD4+ and CD8+ blood T cells grew by week 6 at doses of 0.1 to 3.0 mg/kg.

The repertoire was sequenced with immunoSEQ multiplex PCR; TCRdb's copy has only in-frame clones and lacks some. The table has tens of thousands of clones, about four fifths seen once. Source: CD4+ or CD8+ T cells sorted from blood, taken in a trial of the OX40 agonist ivuxolimab. The source of this sequence is an adult with an advanced solid tumor such as melanoma, head and neck, liver or kidney cancer.

The CDR3 nucleotides read TGTGCCAGCAGTCCCTTCGGGTGGGCCCAAAGCTCCTACAATGAGCAGTTCTTC. It is translated as CASSPFGWAQSSYNEQFF. The chain is built from TRBV27 and TRBJ2-1; D call uncertain. The CDR3 is made up of 18 amino acids. Germline loops: CDR1 MNHEY, CDR2 SMNVEV (reference sequence). Trimming removed 5 bases at V and 0 bases at J, with 20 bases between.